This record concerns one T cell receptor (beta chain) sequence. What it binds is unknown. These data come from a study of response to subunit inactivated influenza vaccine. Study-wide findings and caveats: Each seasonal flu vaccination may recruit only limited new T cells, authors suggested.

TCRdb passed the RT-PCR reads through MiXCR, listing each CDR3 protein once. The sample holds roughly 570,000 distinct CDR3 sequences; about 14% are singletons and the top ten take roughly 10%. Trimming left V 5 bases short and J 4 bases short, with 16 bases between. This CDR3 contains 15 residues. CDR1 and CDR2 (germline): LGHDT, YNNKEL (reference sequence). The specimen was PBMCs from blood, collected 11 to 12 days after vaccination. This rearrangement joins TRBV3-1 to TRBJ2-3, with D hard to call. This clonotype was sampled from a man aged 45-60 years who received an inactivated influenza vaccine. This CDR3 reads CASSATGLWADTQYF. The CDR3 coding sequence is TGTGCCAGCAGCGCAACCGGCCTCTGGGCAGATACGCAGTATTTT.